This paragraph covers one T cell receptor beta chain sequence. What it binds is unknown. There are 15 residues in the CDR3. The V gene's germline CDR1 is DFQATT and CDR2 SNEGSKA (reference sequence). J lost 3 bases, V lost 2 bases, and 3 bases had no gene match. TCRdb fed the reads into MiXCR, producing one record per CDR3 protein. The table shows hundreds of thousands of distinct CDR3 sequences, with roughly 28% occurring only once. This record belongs to a study of T cell repertoires in cytomegalovirus infection. Study-level background: From public TCR beta signatures came an indication of both CMV infection and matching HLA type. Study-level points and caveats: Dominant in the ex vivo response were TCR beta clonotypes restricted by HLA-C and specific for CMV.

The input for sequencing was cultured PBMCs, taken from culture after CMV antigen stimulation. The sequence was obtained from a human donor in good health (CMV status not recorded). Some clones in this sample may be carry-over from other donors' samples. The chain combines TRBV20-1 with TRBJ2-5; 13 bases fit TRBD2. In nucleotides, the CDR3 is TGCAGTGCTAGATCGGGGACTAGCGGGAAAGAGACCCAGTACTTC. Translating gives CSARSGTSGKETQYF.